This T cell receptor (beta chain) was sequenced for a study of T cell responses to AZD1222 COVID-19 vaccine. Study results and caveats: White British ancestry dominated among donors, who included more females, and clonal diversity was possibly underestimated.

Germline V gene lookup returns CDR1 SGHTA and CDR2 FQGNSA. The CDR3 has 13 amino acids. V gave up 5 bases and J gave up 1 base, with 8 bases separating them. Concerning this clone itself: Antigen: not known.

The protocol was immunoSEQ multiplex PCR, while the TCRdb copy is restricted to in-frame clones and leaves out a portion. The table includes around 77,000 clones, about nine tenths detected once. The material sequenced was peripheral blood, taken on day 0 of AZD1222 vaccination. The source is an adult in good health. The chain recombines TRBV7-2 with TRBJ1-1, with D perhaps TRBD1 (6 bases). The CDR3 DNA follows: TGTGCCAGCAGCCTGGGACAGAACACTGAAGCTTTCTTT. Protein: CASSLGQNTEAFF.